Only a few counts were recorded for the clone carrying this TCR beta chain. These data come from a study of T cells in Graves' hyperthyroidism and ophthalmopathy. Background on the study: Peripheral blood was obtained at initial diagnosis, preceding any treatment.

V shed 4 bases and J 7 bases; nucleotides not matched to a gene: 7. Per the germline V gene, CDR1 is SGHRS and CDR2 is YFSETQ. The CDR3 is 13 residues long. Amplified TCR beta CDR3 regions derived from RNA transcripts. When the TCR CDR3 underwent first-round RT-PCR, the HTBI primer set was used. TCRdb reprocessed the multiplex PCR reads via MiXCR and lists one record per CDR3 protein. The table records a few hundred thousand distinct CDR3 sequences, less than 25% of them present only once. Patients counted as stable if ophthalmopathy did not develop within 18 months. A patient was excluded if there was uncontrolled infection, other autoimmune disease, pregnancy or lactation.

This chain connects TRBV5-1 to TRBJ2-7; TRBD1 agrees at 8 bases. This sequence originates from a man between 18 and 35 years old with Graves' hyperthyroidism. The sequencing sample was made of blood. CDR3 nucleotide sequence: TGCGCCAGCAGCCGTGGACAGGGTGAAGAGCAGTACTTC. It encodes CASSRGQGEEQYF.